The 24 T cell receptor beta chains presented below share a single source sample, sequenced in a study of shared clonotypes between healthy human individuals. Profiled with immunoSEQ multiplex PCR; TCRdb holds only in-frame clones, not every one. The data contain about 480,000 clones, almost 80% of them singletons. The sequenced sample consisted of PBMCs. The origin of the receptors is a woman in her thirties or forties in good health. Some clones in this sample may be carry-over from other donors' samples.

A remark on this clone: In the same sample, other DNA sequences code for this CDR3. The CDR3, as DNA: TGTGCCAGCAGCCCGGGACTATCCAATGAGCAGTTCTTC. This sequence encodes CASSPGLSNEQFF. The J gene is TRBJ2-1, the V gene TRBV5-4; TRBD2 aligns across 7 bases. Germline assignment: CDR1 SGHNT and CDR2 YYREEE (reference sequence). This CDR3 contains 13 residues. V dropped 4 bases and J dropped 6; count of bases not matched to a gene: 4.

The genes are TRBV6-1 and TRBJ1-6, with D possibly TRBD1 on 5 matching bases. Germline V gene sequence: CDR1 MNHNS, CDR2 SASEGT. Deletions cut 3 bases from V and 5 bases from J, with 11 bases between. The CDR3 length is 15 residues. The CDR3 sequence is CASSEQQANNSPLHF. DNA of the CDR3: TGTGCCAGCAGTGAGCAACAGGCTAATAATTCACCCCTCCACTTT.

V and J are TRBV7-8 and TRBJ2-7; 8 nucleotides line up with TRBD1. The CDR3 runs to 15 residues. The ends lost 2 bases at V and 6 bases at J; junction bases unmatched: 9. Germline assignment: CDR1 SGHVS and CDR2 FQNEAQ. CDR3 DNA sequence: TGTGCCAGCAGCTTATCCAGGGGGCGGCCAATCGAGCAGTACTTC. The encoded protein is CASSLSRGRPIEQYF.

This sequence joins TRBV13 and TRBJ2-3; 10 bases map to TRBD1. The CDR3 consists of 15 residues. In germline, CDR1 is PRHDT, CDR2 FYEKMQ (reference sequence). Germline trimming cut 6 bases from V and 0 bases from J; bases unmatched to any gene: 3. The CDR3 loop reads CASSQDRGSTDTQYF. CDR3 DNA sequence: TGTGCCAGCAGTCAGGACAGGGGGAGCACAGATACGCAGTATTTT.

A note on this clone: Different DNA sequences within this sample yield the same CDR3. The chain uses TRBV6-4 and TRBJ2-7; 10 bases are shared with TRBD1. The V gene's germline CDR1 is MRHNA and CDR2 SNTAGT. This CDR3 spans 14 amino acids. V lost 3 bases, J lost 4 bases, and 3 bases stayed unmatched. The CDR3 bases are TGTGCCAGCAGTGAAGGACAGGGGGGGTACGAGCAGTACTTC. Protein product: CASSEGQGGYEQYF.

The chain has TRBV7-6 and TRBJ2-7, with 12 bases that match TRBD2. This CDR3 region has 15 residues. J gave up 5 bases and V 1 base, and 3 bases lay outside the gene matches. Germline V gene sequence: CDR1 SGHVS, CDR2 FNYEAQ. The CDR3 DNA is TGTGCCAGCAGCTTAGGAGGACTAGCGGGAAACGAGCAGTACTTC. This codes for CASSLGGLAGNEQYF.

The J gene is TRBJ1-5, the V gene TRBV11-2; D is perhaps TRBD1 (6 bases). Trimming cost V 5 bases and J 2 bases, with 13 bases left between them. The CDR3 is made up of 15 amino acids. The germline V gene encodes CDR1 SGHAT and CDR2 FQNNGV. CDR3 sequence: CASSEQGIRNQPQHF. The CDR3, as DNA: TGTGCCAGCAGCGAACAGGGTATTCGCAATCAGCCCCAGCATTTT. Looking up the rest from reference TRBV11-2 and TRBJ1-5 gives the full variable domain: EAGVAQSPRYKIIEKRQSVAFWCNPISGHATLYWYQQILGQGPKLLIQFQNNGVVDDSQLPKDRFSAERLKGVDSTLKIQPAKLEDSAVYLCASSEQGIRNQPQHFGDGTRLSIL.

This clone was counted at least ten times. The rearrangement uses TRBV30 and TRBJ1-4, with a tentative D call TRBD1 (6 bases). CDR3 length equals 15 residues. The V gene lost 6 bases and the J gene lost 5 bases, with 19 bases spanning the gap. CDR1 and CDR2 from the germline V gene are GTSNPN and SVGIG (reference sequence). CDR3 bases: TGTGCCTGCAACAGGGAATTTGGGGTGAATGAAAAACTGTTTTTT. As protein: CACNREFGVNEKLFF.

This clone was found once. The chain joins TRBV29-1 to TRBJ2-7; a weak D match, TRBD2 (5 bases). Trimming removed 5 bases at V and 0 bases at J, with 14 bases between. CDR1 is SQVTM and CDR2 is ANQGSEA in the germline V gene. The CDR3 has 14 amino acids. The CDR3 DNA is TGCAGCGTTAAAGTGGGGAGCGGCTCCTACGAGCAGTACTTC. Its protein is CSVKVGSGSYEQYF.

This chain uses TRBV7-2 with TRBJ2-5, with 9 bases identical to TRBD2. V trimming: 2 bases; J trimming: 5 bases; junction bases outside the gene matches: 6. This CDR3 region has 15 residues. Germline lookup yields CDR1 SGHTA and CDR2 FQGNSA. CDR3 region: CASSLPAGGRETQYF. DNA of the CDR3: TGTGCCAGCAGCTTACCCGCGGGAGGGCGGGAGACCCAGTACTTC.

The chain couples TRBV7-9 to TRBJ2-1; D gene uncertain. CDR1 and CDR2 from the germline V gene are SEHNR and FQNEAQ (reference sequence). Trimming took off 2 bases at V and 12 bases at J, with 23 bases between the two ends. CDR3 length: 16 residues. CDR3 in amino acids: CASSLSDVGPASGQFF. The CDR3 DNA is TGTGCCAGCAGCTTATCTGACGTAGGCCCGGCAAGTGGGCAGTTCTTC.

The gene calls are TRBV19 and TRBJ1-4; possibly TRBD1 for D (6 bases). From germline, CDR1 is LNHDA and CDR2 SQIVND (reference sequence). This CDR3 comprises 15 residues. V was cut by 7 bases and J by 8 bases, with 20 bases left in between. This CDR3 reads CASTPQGGLSEKLFF. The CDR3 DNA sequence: TGTGCCAGTACCCCACAGGGTGGGTTAAGCGAAAAACTGTTTTTT.

The CDR3 region has the DNA TGTGCCAGCAGCCCACCCCCGGACGGGAACACTGAAGCTTTCTTT. Encoded protein: CASSPPPDGNTEAFF. This sequence joins TRBV7-2 and TRBJ1-1, with D unclear. The V gene lost 5 bases and the J gene lost 1 base, with 14 bases spanning the gap. Germline V lookup: CDR1 SGHTA, CDR2 FQGNSA. The CDR3 is made up of 15 amino acids.

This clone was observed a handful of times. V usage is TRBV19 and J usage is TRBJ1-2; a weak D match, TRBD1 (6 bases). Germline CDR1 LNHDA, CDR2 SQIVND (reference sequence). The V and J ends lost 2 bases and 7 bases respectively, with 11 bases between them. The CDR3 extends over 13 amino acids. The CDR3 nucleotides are TGTGCCAGTAGTATAAAGGGGGACGGTGGCTACACCTTC. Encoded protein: CASSIKGDGGYTF. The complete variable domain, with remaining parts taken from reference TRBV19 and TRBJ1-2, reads DGGITQSPKYLFRKEGQNVTLSCEQNLNHDAMYWYRQDPGQGLRLIYYSQIVNDFQKGDIAEGYSVSREKKESFPLTVTSAQKNPTAFYLCASSIKGDGGYTFGSGTRLTVV.

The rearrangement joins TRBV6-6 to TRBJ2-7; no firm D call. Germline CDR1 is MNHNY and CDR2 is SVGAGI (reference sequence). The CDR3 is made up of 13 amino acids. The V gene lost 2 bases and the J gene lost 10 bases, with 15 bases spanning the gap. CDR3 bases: TGTGCCAGCAGTTACGCCCCCAACTCCTCCCAGTACTTC. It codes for CASSYAPNSSQYF.

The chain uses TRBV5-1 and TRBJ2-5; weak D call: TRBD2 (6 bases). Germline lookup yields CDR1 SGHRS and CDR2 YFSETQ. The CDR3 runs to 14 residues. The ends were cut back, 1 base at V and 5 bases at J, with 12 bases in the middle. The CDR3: CASSLNPGDETQYF. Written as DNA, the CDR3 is TGCGCCAGCAGCTTGAATCCGGGAGACGAGACCCAGTACTTC. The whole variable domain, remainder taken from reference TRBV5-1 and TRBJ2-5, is KAGVTQTPRYLIKTRGQQVTLSCSPISGHRSVSWYQQTPGQGLQFLFEYFSETQRNKGNFPGRFSGRQFSNSRSEMNVSTLELGDSALYLCASSLNPGDETQYFGPGTRLLVL.

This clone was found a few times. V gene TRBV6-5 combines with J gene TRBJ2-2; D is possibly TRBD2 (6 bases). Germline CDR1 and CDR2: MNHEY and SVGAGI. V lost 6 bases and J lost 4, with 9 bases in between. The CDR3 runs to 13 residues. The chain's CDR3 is CASRGGGTGELFF. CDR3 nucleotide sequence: TGTGCCAGCAGGGGAGGTGGCACCGGGGAGCTGTTTTTT.

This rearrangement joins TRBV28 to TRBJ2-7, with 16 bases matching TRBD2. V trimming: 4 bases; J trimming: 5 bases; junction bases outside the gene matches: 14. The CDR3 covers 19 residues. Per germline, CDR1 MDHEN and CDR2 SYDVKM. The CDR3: CASSYPGTSGRARVHEQYF. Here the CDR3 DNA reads TGTGCCAGCAGTTACCCAGGGACTAGCGGGAGGGCGAGAGTCCACGAGCAGTACTTC.

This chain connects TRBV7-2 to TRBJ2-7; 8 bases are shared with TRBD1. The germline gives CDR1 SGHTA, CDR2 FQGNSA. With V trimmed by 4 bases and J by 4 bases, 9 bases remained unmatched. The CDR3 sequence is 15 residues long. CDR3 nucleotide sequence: TGTGCCAGCAGCTGGACAGGGAAGGGGAGGTACGAGCAGTACTTC. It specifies CASSWTGKGRYEQYF.

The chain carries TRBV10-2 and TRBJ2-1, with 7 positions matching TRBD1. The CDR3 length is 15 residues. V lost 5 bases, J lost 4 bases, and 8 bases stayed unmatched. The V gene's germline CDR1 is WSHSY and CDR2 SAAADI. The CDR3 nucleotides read TGCGCCAGCAGTACAATAGGGGGCTCTTACAATGAGCAGTTCTTC. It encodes CASSTIGGSYNEQFF.

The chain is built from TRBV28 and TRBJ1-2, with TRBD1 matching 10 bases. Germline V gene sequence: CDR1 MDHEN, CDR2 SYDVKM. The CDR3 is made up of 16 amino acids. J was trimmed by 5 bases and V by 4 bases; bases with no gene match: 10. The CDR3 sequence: CASSSRDRGAIYGYTF. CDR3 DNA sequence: TGTGCCAGCAGTTCTCGGGACAGGGGCGCAATTTATGGCTACACCTTC.

The CDR3 protein is CASSWGGGGTTISYEQYF. The DNA for the CDR3 is TGTGCCAGCAGTTGGGGAGGGGGCGGTACGACAATCTCCTACGAGCAGTACTTC. The rearrangement joins TRBV7-2 to TRBJ2-7; TRBD1 or TRBD2 may be the D gene (7 bases each). The CDR3 runs to 18 residues. Germline values: CDR1 SGHTA, CDR2 FQGNSA. The germline V and J ends were trimmed by 6 bases and 0 bases, with 24 bases remaining between them.

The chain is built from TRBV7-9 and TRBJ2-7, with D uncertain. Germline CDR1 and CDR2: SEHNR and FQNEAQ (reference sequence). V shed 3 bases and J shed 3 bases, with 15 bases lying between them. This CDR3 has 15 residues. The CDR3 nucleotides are TGTGCCAGCAGCTTGGCCGTGGGTGTCGTCTACGAGCAGTACTTC. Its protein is CASSLAVGVVYEQYF.

CDR3 DNA sequence: TGTGCCAGCAGCCGAGCTAGCACAGATACGCAGTATTTT. Translating it yields CASSRASTDTQYF. The genes are TRBV7-2 and TRBJ2-3; D unresolved. The germline CDR1 and CDR2 sequences are SGHTA and FQGNSA. V dropped 5 bases and J dropped 0 bases, with 6 bases sitting between them. The CDR3 loop spans 13 amino acids.